A single sample is the source of the 5 T cell receptor beta chains below, sequenced in a study of radiotherapy plus CTLA-4 blockade in lung cancer. Here immunoSEQ multiplex PCR was the method, and the copy in TCRdb shows in-frame clones only, minus some. The repertoire consists of roughly 58,000 clones, with about 80% occurring once and the leading ten covering about 6.1%. Here the sequenced sample was peripheral blood, taken from a patient treated with radiotherapy plus ipilimumab. These receptors were taken from a human donor with non-small cell lung cancer whose response to radiotherapy plus ipilimumab could not be evaluated.

The CDR3 DNA reads TGCGCCAGCAGCTACCTCGGGGGGGTAGCGGGAAGCGGGGAGCAGTTCTTC. It encodes CASSYLGGVAGSGEQFF. The chain is built from TRBV5-1 and TRBJ2-1, with 8 bases aligning to TRBD2. Trimming removed 3 bases from V and 10 bases from J; junction bases left unmatched: 18. The CDR3 is made up of 17 amino acids. CDR1 and CDR2 from the germline V gene are SGHRS and YFSETQ.

The rearrangement uses TRBV2 and TRBJ2-1; TRBD1 agrees at 7 bases. V shed 10 bases and J 5 bases; nucleotides not matched to a gene: 14. Germline CDR1 SNHLY, CDR2 FYNNEI. The CDR3 runs 15 residues. The CDR3 region has the DNA TGTGCCATCCACTCCGGGACAGAAGTCCACAATGAGCAGTTCTTC. Translated: CAIHSGTEVHNEQFF.

The chain is built from TRBV10-1 and TRBJ1-1; D not resolved. V was cut by 6 bases and J by 0 bases, with 8 bases left in between. CDR1 is WNHNN and CDR2 is SYGVQD in the germline V gene (reference sequence). This CDR3 contains 13 residues. CDR3 nucleotides: TGCGCCAGCAGCTCACACATGAACACTGAAGCTTTCTTT. It encodes CASSSHMNTEAFF.

There are a few counts of this clone. The chain links TRBV28 to TRBJ1-5; the D gene is possibly TRBD1 (5 bases). The CDR3 consists of 15 residues. Trimming stripped 2 bases from V and 2 bases from J, with 10 bases between. Germline CDR1 MDHEN, CDR2 SYDVKM. For the CDR3, the DNA is TGTGCCAGCAGTTTAAGGGGTTCCGGCAATCAGCCCCAGCATTTT. It is translated as CASSLRGSGNQPQHF.

The chain is built from TRBV5-1 and TRBJ2-1; TRBD1 is a possible D gene (6 bases). The V gene lost 2 bases and the J gene lost 2 bases, with 11 bases spanning the gap. From germline, CDR1 is SGHRS and CDR2 YFSETQ. This CDR3 is built from 15 residues. DNA of the CDR3: TGCGCCAGCAGCTTACAGGGTATAACCTACAATGAGCAGTTCTTC. Its translation is CASSLQGITYNEQFF.